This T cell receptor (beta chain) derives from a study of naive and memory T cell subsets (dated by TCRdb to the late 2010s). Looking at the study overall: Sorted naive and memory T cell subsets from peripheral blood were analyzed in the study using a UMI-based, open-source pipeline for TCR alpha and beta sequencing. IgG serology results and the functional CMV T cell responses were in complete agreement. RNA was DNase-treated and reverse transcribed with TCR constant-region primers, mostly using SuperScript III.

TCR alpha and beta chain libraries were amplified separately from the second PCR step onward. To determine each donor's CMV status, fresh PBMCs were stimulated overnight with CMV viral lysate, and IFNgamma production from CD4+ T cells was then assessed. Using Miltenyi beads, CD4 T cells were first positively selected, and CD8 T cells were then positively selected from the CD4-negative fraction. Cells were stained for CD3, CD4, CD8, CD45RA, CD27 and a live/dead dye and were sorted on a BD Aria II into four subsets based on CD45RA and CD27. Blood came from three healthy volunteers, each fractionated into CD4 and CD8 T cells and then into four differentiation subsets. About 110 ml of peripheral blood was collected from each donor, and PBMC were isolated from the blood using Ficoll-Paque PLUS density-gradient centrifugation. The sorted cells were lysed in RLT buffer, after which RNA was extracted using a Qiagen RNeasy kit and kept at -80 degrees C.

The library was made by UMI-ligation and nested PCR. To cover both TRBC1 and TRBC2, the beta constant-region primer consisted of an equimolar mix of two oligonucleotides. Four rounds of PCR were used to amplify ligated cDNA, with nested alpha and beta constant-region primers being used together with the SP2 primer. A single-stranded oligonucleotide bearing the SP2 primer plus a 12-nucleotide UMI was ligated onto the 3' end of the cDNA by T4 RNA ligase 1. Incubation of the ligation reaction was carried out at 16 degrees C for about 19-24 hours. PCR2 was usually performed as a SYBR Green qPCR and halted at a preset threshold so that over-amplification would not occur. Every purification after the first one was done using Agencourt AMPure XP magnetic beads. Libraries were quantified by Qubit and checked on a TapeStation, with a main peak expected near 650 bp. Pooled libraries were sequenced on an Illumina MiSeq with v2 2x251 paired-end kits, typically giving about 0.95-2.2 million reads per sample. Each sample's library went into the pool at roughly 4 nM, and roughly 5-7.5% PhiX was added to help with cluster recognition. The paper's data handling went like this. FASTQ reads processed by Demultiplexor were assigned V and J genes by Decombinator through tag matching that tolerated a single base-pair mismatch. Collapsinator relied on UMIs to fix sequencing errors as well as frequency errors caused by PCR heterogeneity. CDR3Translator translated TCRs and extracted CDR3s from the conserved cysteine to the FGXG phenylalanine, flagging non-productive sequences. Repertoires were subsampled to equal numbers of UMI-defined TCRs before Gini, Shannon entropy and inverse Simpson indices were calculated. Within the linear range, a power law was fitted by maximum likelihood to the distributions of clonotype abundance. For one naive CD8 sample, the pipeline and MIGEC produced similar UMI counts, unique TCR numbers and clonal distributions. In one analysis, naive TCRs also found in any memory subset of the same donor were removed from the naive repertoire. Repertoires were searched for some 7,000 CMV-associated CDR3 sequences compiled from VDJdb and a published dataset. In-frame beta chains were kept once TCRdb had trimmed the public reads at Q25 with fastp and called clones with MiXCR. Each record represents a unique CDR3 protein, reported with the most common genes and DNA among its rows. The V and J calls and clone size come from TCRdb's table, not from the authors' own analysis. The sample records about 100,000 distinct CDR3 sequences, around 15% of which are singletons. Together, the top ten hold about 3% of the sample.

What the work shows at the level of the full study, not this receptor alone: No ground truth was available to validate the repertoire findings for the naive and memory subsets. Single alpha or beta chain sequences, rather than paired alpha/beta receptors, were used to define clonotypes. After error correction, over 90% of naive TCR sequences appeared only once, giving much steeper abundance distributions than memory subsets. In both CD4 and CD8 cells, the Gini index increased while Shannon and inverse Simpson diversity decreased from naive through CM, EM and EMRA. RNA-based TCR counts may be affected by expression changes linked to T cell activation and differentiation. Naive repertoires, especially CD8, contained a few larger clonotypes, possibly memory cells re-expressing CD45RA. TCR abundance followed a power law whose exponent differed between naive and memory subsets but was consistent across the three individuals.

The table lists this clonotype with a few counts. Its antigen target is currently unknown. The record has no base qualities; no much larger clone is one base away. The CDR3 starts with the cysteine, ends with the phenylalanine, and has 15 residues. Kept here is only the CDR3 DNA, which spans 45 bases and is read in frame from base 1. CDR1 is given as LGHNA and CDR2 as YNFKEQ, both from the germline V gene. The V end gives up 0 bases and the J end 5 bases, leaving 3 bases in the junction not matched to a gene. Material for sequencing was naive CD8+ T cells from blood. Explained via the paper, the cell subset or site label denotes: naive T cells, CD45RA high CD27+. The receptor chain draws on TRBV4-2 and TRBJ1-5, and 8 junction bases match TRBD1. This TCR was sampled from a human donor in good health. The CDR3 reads CASSQETGGYQPQHF. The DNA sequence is TGTGCCAGCAGCCAAGAAACAGGGGGGTATCAGCCCCAGCATTTT.